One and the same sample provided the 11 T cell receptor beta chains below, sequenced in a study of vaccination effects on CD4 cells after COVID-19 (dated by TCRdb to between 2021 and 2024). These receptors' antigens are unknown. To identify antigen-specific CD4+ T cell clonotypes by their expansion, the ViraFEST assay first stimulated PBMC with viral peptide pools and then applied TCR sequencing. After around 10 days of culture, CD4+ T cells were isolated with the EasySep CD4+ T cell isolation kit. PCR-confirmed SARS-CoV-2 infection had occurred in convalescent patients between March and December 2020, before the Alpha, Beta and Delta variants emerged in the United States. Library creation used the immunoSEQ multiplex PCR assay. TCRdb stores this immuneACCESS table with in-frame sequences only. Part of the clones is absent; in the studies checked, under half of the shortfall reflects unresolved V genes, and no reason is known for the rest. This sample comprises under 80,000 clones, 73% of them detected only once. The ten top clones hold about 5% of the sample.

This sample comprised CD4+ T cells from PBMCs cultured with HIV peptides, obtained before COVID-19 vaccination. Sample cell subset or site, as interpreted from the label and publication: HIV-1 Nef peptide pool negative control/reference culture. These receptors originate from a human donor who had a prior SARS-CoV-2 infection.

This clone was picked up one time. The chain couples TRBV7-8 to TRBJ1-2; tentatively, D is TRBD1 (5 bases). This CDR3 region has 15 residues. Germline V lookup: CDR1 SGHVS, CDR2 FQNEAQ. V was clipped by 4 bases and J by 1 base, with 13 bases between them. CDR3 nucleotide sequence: TGTGCCAGCAGCTGGGGTAGACAGATTAACTATGGCTACACCTTC. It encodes CASSWGRQINYGYTF.

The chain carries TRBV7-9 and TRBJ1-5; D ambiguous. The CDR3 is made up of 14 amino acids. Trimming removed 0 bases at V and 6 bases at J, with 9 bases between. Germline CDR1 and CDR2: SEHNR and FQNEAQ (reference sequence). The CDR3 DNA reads TGTGCCAGCAGCTTAGCAAACGTGTTTCAGCCCCAGCATTTT. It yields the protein CASSLANVFQPQHF. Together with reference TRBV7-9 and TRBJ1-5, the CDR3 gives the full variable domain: DTGVSQNPRHKITKRGQNVTFRCDPISEHNRLYWYRQTLGQGPEFLTYFQNEAQLEKSRLLSDRFSAERPKGSFSTLEIQRTEQGDSAMYLCASSLANVFQPQHFGDGTRLSIL.

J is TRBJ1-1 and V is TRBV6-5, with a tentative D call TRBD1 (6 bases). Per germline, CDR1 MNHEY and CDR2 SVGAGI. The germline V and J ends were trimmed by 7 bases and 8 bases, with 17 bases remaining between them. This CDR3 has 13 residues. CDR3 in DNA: TGTGCCAGCAATCGGGGGCTTCTCTCCGAAGCTTTCTTT. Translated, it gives CASNRGLLSEAFF.

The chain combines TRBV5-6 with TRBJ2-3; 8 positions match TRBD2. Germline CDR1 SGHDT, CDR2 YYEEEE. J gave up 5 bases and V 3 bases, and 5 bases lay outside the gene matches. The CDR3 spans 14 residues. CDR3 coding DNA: TGTGCCAGCAGCTCCGGGACTAGTGGAGATACGCAGTATTTT. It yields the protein CASSSGTSGDTQYF.

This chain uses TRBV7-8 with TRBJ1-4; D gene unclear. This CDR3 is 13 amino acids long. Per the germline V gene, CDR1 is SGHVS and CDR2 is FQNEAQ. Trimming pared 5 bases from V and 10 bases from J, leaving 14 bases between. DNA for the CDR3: TGTGCCAGCAGCCACCCGACATTCGGAAAACTGTTTTTT. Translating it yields CASSHPTFGKLFF.

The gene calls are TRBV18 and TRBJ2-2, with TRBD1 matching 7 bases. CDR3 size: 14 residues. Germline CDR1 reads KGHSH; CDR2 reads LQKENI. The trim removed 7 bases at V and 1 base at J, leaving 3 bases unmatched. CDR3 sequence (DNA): TGTGCCAGCTGGGGACAGATGAACACCGGGGAGCTGTTTTTT. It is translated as CASWGQMNTGELFF.

The CDR3 is CATSKEVRIGTDTQYF. The CDR3 DNA reads TGTGCCACCAGTAAGGAGGTAAGGATAGGCACAGATACGCAGTATTTT. This chain uses TRBV24-1 with TRBJ2-3, with D maybe TRBD2 (5 bases). With 6 bases removed from V and 1 base from J, the gap between germline ends came to 16 bases. Germline assignment: CDR1 KGHDR and CDR2 SFDVKD. The CDR3 spans 16 residues.

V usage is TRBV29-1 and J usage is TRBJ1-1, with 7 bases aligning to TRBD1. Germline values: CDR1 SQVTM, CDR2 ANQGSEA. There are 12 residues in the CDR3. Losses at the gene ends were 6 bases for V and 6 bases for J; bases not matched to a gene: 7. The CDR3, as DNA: TGCAGCGTGGCAACAGGGGCGTCTGAAGCTTTCTTT. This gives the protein CSVATGASEAFF.

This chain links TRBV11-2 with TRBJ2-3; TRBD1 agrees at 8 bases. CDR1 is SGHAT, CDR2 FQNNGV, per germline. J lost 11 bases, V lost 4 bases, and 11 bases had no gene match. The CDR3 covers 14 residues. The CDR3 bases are TGTGCCAGCAGCTCAGGGGGCACGGCGGGACAGCAGTATTTT. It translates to CASSSGGTAGQQYF. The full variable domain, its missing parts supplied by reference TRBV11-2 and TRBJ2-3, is EAGVAQSPRYKIIEKRQSVAFWCNPISGHATLYWYQQILGQGPKLLIQFQNNGVVDDSQLPKDRFSAERLKGVDSTLKIQPAKLEDSAVYLCASSSGGTAGQQYFGPGTRLTVL.

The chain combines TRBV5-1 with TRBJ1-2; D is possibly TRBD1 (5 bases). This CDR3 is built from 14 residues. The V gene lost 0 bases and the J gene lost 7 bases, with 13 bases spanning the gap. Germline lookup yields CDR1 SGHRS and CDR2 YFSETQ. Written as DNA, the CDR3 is TGCGCCAGCAGCTTGGTCAGGGATGGGGTTGGCTACACCTTC. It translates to CASSLVRDGVGYTF.

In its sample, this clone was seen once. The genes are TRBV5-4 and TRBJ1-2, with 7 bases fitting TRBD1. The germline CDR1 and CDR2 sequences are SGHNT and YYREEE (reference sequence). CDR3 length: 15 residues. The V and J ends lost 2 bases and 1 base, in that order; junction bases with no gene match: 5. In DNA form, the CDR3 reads TGTGCCAGCAGCTTCACAGGGGATCGTAACTATGGCTACACCTTC. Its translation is CASSFTGDRNYGYTF.